The 2 T cell receptor beta chains presented below share a single source sample, sequenced in a study of T cells in tuberculosis. Repertoires were generated with immunoSEQ multiplex PCR, while TCRdb's copy carries only in-frame clones and drops some. The sample consists of about 36,000 clones, over 90% of them appearing once. The sequenced material came from PBMCs. The receptors were sampled from a donor aged 10 to 29 with latent tuberculosis or without tuberculosis infection.

The chain has TRBV7-9 and TRBJ2-6; TRBD1 is a possible D gene (6 bases). Germline V gene lookup returns CDR1 SEHNR and CDR2 FQNEAQ (reference sequence). Deletions cut 10 bases from V and 1 base from J, with 8 bases between. The CDR3 is made up of 13 amino acids. The CDR3 here is CANQGSGANVLTF. As DNA, the CDR3 is TGTGCCAACCAGGGGTCTGGGGCCAACGTCCTGACTTTC.

V is TRBV4-1 and J is TRBJ1-5; no clear D gene. Germline-derived CDR1 and CDR2 are MGHRA and YSYEKL. Trimming removed 1 base at V and 3 bases at J, with 4 bases between. The CDR3 loop spans 13 amino acids. As DNA, the CDR3 is TGCGCCAGCAGCCAAGCTCTCAATCAGCCCCAGCATTTT. Protein: CASSQALNQPQHF.